These 27 T cell receptor beta chains originate from one sample sequenced in a study of shared clonotypes between healthy human individuals. Method: immunoSEQ multiplex PCR; TCRdb's copy keeps in-frame clones and lacks some. Of more than 2,000,000 clones in the sample, roughly nine tenths were seen once. The sample comprised naive CD4+ T cells sorted from blood. Noted subset: CD45RA+ positively selected. Receptors were obtained from a young man in good health.

The genes are TRBV6-1 and TRBJ1-6, with D possibly TRBD1 on 6 matching bases. Germline V gene lookup returns CDR1 MNHNS and CDR2 SASEGT. CDR3 length: 11 residues. The V end lost 8 bases, the J end lost 7 bases, and 6 bases lay between the germline ends. CDR3 region: CASGQNSPLHF. The CDR3 nucleotides are TGTGCCAGCGGACAGAATTCACCCCTCCACTTT.

The rearrangement uses TRBV13 and TRBJ1-6; 7 bases are shared with TRBD1. The V and J ends lost 3 bases and 10 bases, in that order; junction bases with no gene match: 6. Germline V gene sequence: CDR1 PRHDT, CDR2 FYEKMQ (reference sequence). The CDR3 sequence is 14 residues long. The CDR3 sequence: CASSLRQGKSPLHF. CDR3 coding DNA: TGTGCCAGCAGCTTGAGACAGGGAAAGTCACCCCTCCACTTT.

Of note for this clone: Different DNA sequences within this sample yield the same CDR3. This chain joins TRBV10-3 and TRBJ2-7; 11 positions agree with TRBD1. The germline gives CDR1 ENHRY, CDR2 SYGVKD. The CDR3 has 16 residues. Trimming cost V 0 bases and J 3 bases; bases outside gene matches: 4. CDR3 sequence: CAISESRTGGYYEQYF. DNA for the CDR3: TGTGCCATCAGTGAGTCTCGGACAGGGGGCTACTACGAGCAGTACTTC.

J is TRBJ2-1 and V is TRBV6-1; TRBD2 agrees at 12 bases. Germline CDR1 MNHNS, CDR2 SASEGT. The CDR3 has 15 residues. The ends lost 7 bases at V and 6 bases at J; junction bases unmatched: 7. The CDR3 nucleotides read TGTGCCAGCAAACGACTAGCGGGGGTTGTCAATGAGCAGTTCTTC. It codes for CASKRLAGVVNEQFF.

With respect to this clone: Different DNA sequences within this sample yield the same CDR3. The chain combines TRBV6-5 with TRBJ2-6; D gene unclear. Per germline, CDR1 MNHEY and CDR2 SVGAGI. The CDR3 spans 15 residues. V lost 2 bases and J lost 0, with 5 bases in between. CDR3 amino acids: CASSYGDSGANVLTF. The CDR3 DNA follows: TGTGCCAGCAGTTACGGAGACTCTGGGGCCAACGTCCTGACTTTC.

V is TRBV25-1 and J is TRBJ2-7, with D maybe TRBD1 (7 bases). The length of the CDR3 is 14 residues. Trimming pared 2 bases from V and 4 bases from J, leaving 12 bases between. The germline gives CDR1 MGHDK, CDR2 SYGVNS. The CDR3 sequence is CASSEVSGGYEQYF. The CDR3 region has the DNA TGTGCCAGCAGTGAAGTTTCAGGGGGGTACGAGCAGTACTTC.

The CDR3 protein is CASSYATSGSPRDTQYF. The DNA for the CDR3 is TGTGCCAGCAGTTACGCGACTAGCGGGAGTCCACGAGATACGCAGTATTTT. The chain is built from TRBV7-2 and TRBJ2-3; 12 bases line up with TRBD2. This CDR3 spans 17 amino acids. Germline trimming cut 6 bases from V and 5 bases from J; bases unmatched to any gene: 12. The V gene's germline CDR1 is SGHTA and CDR2 FQGNSA.

J is TRBJ2-7 and V is TRBV4-1; 7 bases fit TRBD2. This CDR3 spans 14 amino acids. Germline V gene lookup returns CDR1 MGHRA and CDR2 YSYEKL. Unmatched junction bases numbered 7, after V lost 4 bases and J lost 4 bases. The CDR3 is CASSPAGVGYEQYF. The DNA for the CDR3 is TGCGCCAGCAGCCCCGCGGGAGTTGGGTACGAGCAGTACTTC.

The J gene is TRBJ2-3, the V gene TRBV4-1, with D perhaps TRBD1 (5 bases). The CDR3 runs 17 residues. V dropped 0 bases and J dropped 2 bases, with 15 bases sitting between them. The germline CDR1 and CDR2 sequences are MGHRA and YSYEKL. The CDR3 region has the DNA TGCGCCAGCAGCCAAGATGGGTTTGGCGGACACACAGATACGCAGTATTTT. It codes for CASSQDGFGGHTDTQYF.

This chain links TRBV19 with TRBJ1-3, with unresolved D. Germline CDR1 and CDR2: LNHDA and SQIVND (reference sequence). The CDR3 has 16 amino acids. Trimming took 0 bases from V and 0 from J, leaving 9 bases between them. Here the CDR3 DNA reads TGTGCCAGTAGTATAGATTTCACAGTCTCTGGAAACACCATATATTTT. Protein product: CASSIDFTVSGNTIYF.

V is TRBV5-4 and J is TRBJ2-5; D not certain. The CDR3 length is 14 residues. The V gene's germline CDR1 is SGHNT and CDR2 YYREEE (reference sequence). Trimming removed 2 bases at V and 5 bases at J, with 13 bases between. CDR3 in DNA: TGTGCCAGCAGCTTACTGACAAATGGGGAGACCCAGTACTTC. Translating gives CASSLLTNGETQYF.

The chain combines TRBV6-1 with TRBJ2-2; 10 bases fit TRBD1. The germline gives CDR1 MNHNS, CDR2 SASEGT. This CDR3 spans 15 amino acids. V shed 7 bases and J 6 bases; nucleotides not matched to a gene: 8. CDR3 nucleotides: TGTGCCAGCATTCCCGGGACAGGGGTTCCCGGGGAGCTGTTTTTT. Translating gives CASIPGTGVPGELFF.

This chain links TRBV5-1 with TRBJ1-1, with D maybe TRBD1 (6 bases). CDR3 length equals 14 residues. V gave up 4 bases and J gave up 1 base, with 11 bases separating them. Looked up from germline, CDR1 is SGHRS and CDR2 is YFSETQ. CDR3: CASSRGTKNTEAFF. The CDR3 DNA reads TGCGCCAGCAGCCGGGGGACAAAGAACACTGAAGCTTTCTTT. Together with reference TRBV5-1 and TRBJ1-1, the CDR3 gives the full variable domain: KAGVTQTPRYLIKTRGQQVTLSCSPISGHRSVSWYQQTPGQGLQFLFEYFSETQRNKGNFPGRFSGRQFSNSRSEMNVSTLELGDSALYLCASSRGTKNTEAFFGQGTRLTVV.

The V and J genes are TRBV9 and TRBJ2-3; the match to TRBD1 covers 9 bases. The germline CDR1 and CDR2 sequences are SGDLS and YYNGEE. V trimming: 0 bases; J trimming: 2 bases; junction bases outside the gene matches: 4. CDR3 size: 16 residues. The CDR3 nucleotides are TGTGCCAGCAGCGTAGGACAGGGGGGAGACACAGATACGCAGTATTTT. Its translation: CASSVGQGGDTDTQYF.

The V and J genes are TRBV30 and TRBJ2-3, with TRBD1 as a possible D gene (5 bases). There are 14 residues in the CDR3. The V and J ends lost 2 bases and 0 bases respectively, with 9 bases between them. Looked up from germline, CDR1 is GTSNPN and CDR2 is SVGIG (reference sequence). CDR3 sequence: CAWSKGVSTDTQYF. DNA for the CDR3: TGTGCCTGGAGTAAAGGGGTTAGCACAGATACGCAGTATTTT.

The chain carries TRBV9 and TRBJ2-2; TRBD1 aligns across 8 bases. Germline V gene sequence: CDR1 SGDLS, CDR2 YYNGEE. The junction had 10 bases not matched to a gene; V was cut back by 3 bases and J by 6 bases. The length of the CDR3 is 16 residues. CDR3 residues: CASSARTGSYAGELFF. The CDR3 DNA sequence: TGTGCCAGCAGCGCTCGGACAGGGTCCTACGCCGGGGAGCTGTTTTTT.

The chain uses TRBV28 and TRBJ2-3; no reliable D call. Germline V lookup: CDR1 MDHEN, CDR2 SYDVKM. V shed 5 bases and J shed 2 bases, with 17 bases lying between them. This CDR3 is 16 amino acids long. CDR3 sequence reads: CASSTPGLPPTDTQYF. The CDR3 DNA reads as TGTGCCAGCAGTACCCCCGGGCTGCCCCCCACAGATACGCAGTATTTT.

The count of this clone is one. This chain links TRBV11-2 with TRBJ2-5; D is perhaps TRBD2 (6 bases). The CDR3 is 15 residues long. Per the germline V gene, CDR1 is SGHAT and CDR2 is FQNNGV. Trimming removed 1 base from V and 1 base from J, with 10 bases in between. DNA for the CDR3: TGTGCCAGCAGCTTAGTTAGGACTACCCAAGAGACCCAGTACTTC. Amino acids: CASSLVRTTQETQYF.

The CDR3 sequence: CASSVQNSPLHF. The CDR3 coding sequence is TGTGCCAGTAGTGTTCAGAATTCACCCCTCCACTTT. The rearrangement links TRBV19 to TRBJ1-6; D uncertain. This CDR3 has 12 amino acids. V was trimmed by 5 bases and J by 7 bases, leaving 6 bases between them. Germline V gene lookup returns CDR1 LNHDA and CDR2 SQIVND (reference sequence).

This chain uses TRBV6-1 with TRBJ1-5, with 7 positions matching TRBD1. V was pared by 8 bases and J by 0 bases, with 1 base of the junction left unmatched. Looked up from germline, CDR1 is MNHNS and CDR2 is SASEGT. CDR3 length: 13 residues. The CDR3 nucleotides read TGTGCCAGCGGACAGGTTAGCAATCAGCCCCAGCATTTT. This gives the protein CASGQVSNQPQHF.

The genes are TRBV19 and TRBJ1-6, with D possibly TRBD1 on 5 matching bases. Trimming removed 5 bases from V and 10 bases from J, with 18 bases in between. The germline V gene encodes CDR1 LNHDA and CDR2 SQIVND (reference sequence). This CDR3 is built from 15 residues. The CDR3 region has the DNA TGTGCCAGTAGTCCCAGGTCGGGCCAGGGATCACCCCTCCACTTT. The encoded protein is CASSPRSGQGSPLHF.

The chain recombines TRBV7-9 with TRBJ2-7, with TRBD2 identical over 9 bases. The ends lost 4 bases at V and 5 bases at J; junction bases unmatched: 9. The germline gives CDR1 SEHNR, CDR2 FQNEAQ (reference sequence). This CDR3 has 15 residues. In DNA, the CDR3 is TGTGCCAGCAGCTCTGCGGGGGGGGTTTGGGACGAGCAGTACTTC. Protein sequence: CASSSAGGVWDEQYF.

This chain connects TRBV29-1 to TRBJ1-2; the D gene is possibly TRBD1 (5 bases). V was cut by 7 bases and J by 4 bases, with 16 bases left in between. There are 13 residues in the CDR3. The germline CDR1 and CDR2 sequences are SQVTM and ANQGSEA. CDR3 loop: CSAGTTGFYGYTF. The CDR3 bases are TGCAGCGCCGGGACTACAGGCTTCTATGGCTACACCTTC.

The gene calls are TRBV5-1 and TRBJ1-1, with D hard to call. CDR3 size: 15 residues. The ends were cut back, 0 bases at V and 1 base at J, with 10 bases in the middle. Per germline, CDR1 SGHRS and CDR2 YFSETQ. The CDR3, as DNA: TGCGCCAGCAGCTTGGGTGTGGCGACGAACACTGAAGCTTTCTTT. Translated: CASSLGVATNTEAFF.

This chain uses TRBV27 with TRBJ2-1; D gene unclear. Between the trimmed V and J ends, which lost 2 bases and 2 bases, there was a span of 10 bases. This CDR3 region has 15 residues. Germline CDR1 MNHEY, CDR2 SMNVEV (reference sequence). CDR3 protein: CASSLLGSPYNEQFF. The CDR3 bases are TGTGCCAGCAGTTTACTAGGGTCCCCCTACAATGAGCAGTTCTTC.

The chain is built from TRBV25-1 and TRBJ1-4; 7 nucleotides match TRBD1. Germline V gives CDR1 MGHDK, CDR2 SYGVNS. The CDR3 has 15 residues. Trimming took 3 bases from V and 5 from J; bases not matched to a gene: 6. CDR3: CASSDGQEQNEKLFF. The DNA of the CDR3 is TGTGCCAGCAGTGATGGACAGGAACAGAATGAAAAACTGTTTTTT.

The V gene is TRBV28, the J gene TRBJ2-2; no definite D call. The V end lost 2 bases, the J end lost 6 bases, and 19 bases lay between the germline ends. The germline CDR1 and CDR2 sequences are MDHEN and SYDVKM. The CDR3 length is 17 residues. CDR3 DNA sequence: TGTGCCAGCAGTTTAAGACTGGGCCTCCTCCCGGCCGGGGAGCTGTTTTTT. This codes for CASSLRLGLLPAGELFF. The entire variable domain, with the rest obtained from reference TRBV28 and TRBJ2-2, is as follows: DVKVTQSSRYLVKRTGEKVFLECVQDMDHENMFWYRQDPGLGLRLIYFSYDVKMKEKGDIPEGYSVSREKKERFSLILESASTNQTSMYLCASSLRLGLLPAGELFFGEGSRLTVL.